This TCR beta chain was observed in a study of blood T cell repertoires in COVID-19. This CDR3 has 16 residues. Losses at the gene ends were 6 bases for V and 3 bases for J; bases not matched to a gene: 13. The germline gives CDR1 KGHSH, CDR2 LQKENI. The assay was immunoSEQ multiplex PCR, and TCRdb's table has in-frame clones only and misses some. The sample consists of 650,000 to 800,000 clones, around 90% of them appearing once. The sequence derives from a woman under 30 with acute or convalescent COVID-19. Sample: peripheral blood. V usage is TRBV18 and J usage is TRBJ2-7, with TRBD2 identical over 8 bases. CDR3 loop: CASSPITSGIYYEQYF. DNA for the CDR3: TGTGCCAGCTCCCCCATTACTAGCGGAATTTACTACGAGCAGTACTTC. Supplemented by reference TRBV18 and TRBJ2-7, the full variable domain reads NAGVMQNPRHLVRRRGQEARLRCSPMKGHSHVYWYRQLPEEGLKFMVYLQKENIIDESGMPKERFSAEFPKEGPSILRIQQVVRGDSAAYFCASSPITSGIYYEQYFGPGTRLTVT.